The 2 T cell receptor beta chains reported below all come from one sample, sequenced in a study of cytomegalovirus exposure and HLA in healthy donors. 13 Jbeta primers and 60 Vbeta primers were used for the PCR. Produced via immunoSEQ multiplex PCR; TCRdb's table is partial and in-frame only. The sample holds approximately 190,000 clones, approximately 90% seen once. The sequencing sample was made of PBMCs. The receptors here all came from a boy aged 2 to 10 in good health and CMV-seronegative.

The chain has TRBV18 and TRBJ2-7, with TRBD1 as a possible D gene (6 bases). The CDR3 runs to 13 residues. Germline V gene sequence: CDR1 KGHSH, CDR2 LQKENI. V lost 1 base and J 5 bases, leaving 9 bases between the germline ends. Here the CDR3 DNA reads TGTGCCAGCTCACCACAACAGGGAAACGAGCAGTACTTC. Translated, it gives CASSPQQGNEQYF.

The rearrangement joins TRBV27 to TRBJ1-2, with 11 bases fitting TRBD1. Unmatched junction bases numbered 3, after V lost 4 bases and J lost 8 bases. The CDR3 has 13 amino acids. In germline, CDR1 is MNHEY, CDR2 SMNVEV (reference sequence). The DNA for the CDR3 is TGTGCCAGCAGTTGGGGGACAGGGGGGGGCTACACCTTC. This encodes CASSWGTGGGYTF.